This T cell receptor beta chain was recorded in a study of CD4 T cells in relation to SARS-CoV-2 and coronaviruses. The overall study: The restricting HLA molecule for shared crossreactive spike epitopes was mapped. Overall study results and limits: No crossreactivity against non-spike viral proteins was tested here. Culture-expanded clones reflect memory recall rather than primary priming during culture.

Turning to this clone: Its specificity is not known.

Germline V lookup: CDR1 KGHSH, CDR2 LQKENI. V was pared by 1 base and J by 10 bases, with 14 bases between. The length of the CDR3 is 15 residues. Profiling relied on immunoSEQ multiplex PCR, and the TCRdb table lists in-frame clones only, not all of them. In the table there are more than 50,000 clones, about nine tenths of which are singletons. Before the COVID-19 pandemic, during about 2010-2018, CD4+ T cells were taken from unexposed donors. Naive and memory CD4+ T cells came from enriched cryopreserved PBMCs. The rearrangement joins TRBV18 to TRBJ1-6; the D gene is possibly TRBD1 (5 bases). Specimen: memory CD4+ T cells from PBMCs. The source is a human donor in good health. CDR3: CASSPLGDSDSPLHF. CDR3 nucleotide sequence: TGTGCCAGCTCACCACTCGGGGACTCAGACTCACCCCTCCACTTT. The whole variable domain, filled in from reference TRBV18 and TRBJ1-6, reads NAGVMQNPRHLVRRRGQEARLRCSPMKGHSHVYWYRQLPEEGLKFMVYLQKENIIDESGMPKERFSAEFPKEGPSILRIQQVVRGDSAAYFCASSPLGDSDSPLHFGNGTRLTVT.